The rows below give T cell receptor beta chains drawn from one sample of a study of beta chain features in type 1 diabetes. Sequenced by immunoSEQ multiplex PCR; TCRdb stores in-frame clones only, minus some. Of over 150,000 clones in the sample, around 8% are singletons; the top ten hold 0.65%. Specimen: central memory CD4+ T cells from blood. Source of these receptors: a man in his late teens or twenties in good health. The CDR3 runs from the conserved cysteine through the conserved F or W. A D gene is named only where the DNA matches it firmly. Only part of the rows carry a size: once, few, many, or a class if the clone is expanded.

J | length | D | V | size | DNA | CDR3
TRBJ2-1 | 15 | TRBD2 | TRBV6-5 | few | TGTGCCAGCAGTCGGGACTACCAGCCCTACAATGAGCAGTTCTTC | CASSRDYQPYNEQFF
TRBJ1-1 | 15 | . | TRBV7-9 | . | TGTGCCAGCAGCCCCCCGGGACACCAGAACACTGAAGCTTTCTTT | CASSPPGHQNTEAFF
TRBJ2-5 | 15 | . | TRBV15 | many | TGTGCCACCAGCGCCGGCGGGCAGGGGCAAGAGACCCAGTACTTC | CATSAGGQGQETQYF
TRBJ2-5 | 13 | TRBD1 | TRBV5-5 | . | TGTGCCAGCAGCGGTAGGGGGCGGGAGACCCAGTACTTC | CASSGRGRETQYF
TRBJ2-7 | 15 | TRBD1 | TRBV5-4 | few | TGTGCCAGCAGCTCAGGACAGGGGTCCTCCTACGAGCAGTACTTC | CASSSGQGSSYEQYF
TRBJ1-1 | 11 | . | TRBV28 | . | TGTGCCAGCGGGGCAGCCACTGAAGCTTTCTTT | CASGAATEAFF
TRBJ2-4 | 11 | . | TRBV19 | many | TGTGCCAGTAGTCGGGGAAACATTCAGTACTTC | CASSRGNIQYF
TRBJ2-2 | 14 | . | TRBV5-1 | few | TGCGCCAGCAGCCCGGGACTTAACACCGGGGAGCTGTTTTTT | CASSPGLNTGELFF
TRBJ1-1 | 14 | TRBD1 | TRBV7-9 | few | TGTGCCAGCAGCTCACAGGGGGGTGGCACTGAAGCTTTCTTT | CASSSQGGGTEAFF
TRBJ1-6 | 15 | . | TRBV10-3 | many | TGTGCCATCAGTGAGTCGATAGATGGGAGTTCACCCCTCCACTTT | CAISESIDGSSPLHF
TRBJ1-2 | 15 | . | TRBV13 | few | TGTGCCAGCAGCTTAATATCTTCAAAGGGGTATGGCTACACCTTC | CASSLISSKGYGYTF